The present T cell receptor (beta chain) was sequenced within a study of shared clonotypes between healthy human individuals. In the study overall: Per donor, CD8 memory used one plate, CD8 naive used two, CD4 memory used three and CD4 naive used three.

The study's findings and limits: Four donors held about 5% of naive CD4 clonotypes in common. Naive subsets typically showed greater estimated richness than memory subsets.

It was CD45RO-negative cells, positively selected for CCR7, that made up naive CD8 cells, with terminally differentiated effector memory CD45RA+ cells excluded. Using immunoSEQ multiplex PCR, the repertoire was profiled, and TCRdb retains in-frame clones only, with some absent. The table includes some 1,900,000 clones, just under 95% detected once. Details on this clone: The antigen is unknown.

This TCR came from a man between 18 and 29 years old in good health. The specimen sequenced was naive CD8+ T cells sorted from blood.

The CDR3 sequence: CASRKGGSGVEQYF. The DNA of the CDR3 is TGTGCCAGCAGAAAAGGGGGGAGCGGGGTCGAGCAGTACTTC. The chain has TRBV28 and TRBJ2-7; D is possibly TRBD2 (7 bases). Germline CDR1 is MDHEN and CDR2 is SYDVKM. Trimming stripped 6 bases from V and 6 bases from J, with 18 bases between. This CDR3 contains 14 residues.